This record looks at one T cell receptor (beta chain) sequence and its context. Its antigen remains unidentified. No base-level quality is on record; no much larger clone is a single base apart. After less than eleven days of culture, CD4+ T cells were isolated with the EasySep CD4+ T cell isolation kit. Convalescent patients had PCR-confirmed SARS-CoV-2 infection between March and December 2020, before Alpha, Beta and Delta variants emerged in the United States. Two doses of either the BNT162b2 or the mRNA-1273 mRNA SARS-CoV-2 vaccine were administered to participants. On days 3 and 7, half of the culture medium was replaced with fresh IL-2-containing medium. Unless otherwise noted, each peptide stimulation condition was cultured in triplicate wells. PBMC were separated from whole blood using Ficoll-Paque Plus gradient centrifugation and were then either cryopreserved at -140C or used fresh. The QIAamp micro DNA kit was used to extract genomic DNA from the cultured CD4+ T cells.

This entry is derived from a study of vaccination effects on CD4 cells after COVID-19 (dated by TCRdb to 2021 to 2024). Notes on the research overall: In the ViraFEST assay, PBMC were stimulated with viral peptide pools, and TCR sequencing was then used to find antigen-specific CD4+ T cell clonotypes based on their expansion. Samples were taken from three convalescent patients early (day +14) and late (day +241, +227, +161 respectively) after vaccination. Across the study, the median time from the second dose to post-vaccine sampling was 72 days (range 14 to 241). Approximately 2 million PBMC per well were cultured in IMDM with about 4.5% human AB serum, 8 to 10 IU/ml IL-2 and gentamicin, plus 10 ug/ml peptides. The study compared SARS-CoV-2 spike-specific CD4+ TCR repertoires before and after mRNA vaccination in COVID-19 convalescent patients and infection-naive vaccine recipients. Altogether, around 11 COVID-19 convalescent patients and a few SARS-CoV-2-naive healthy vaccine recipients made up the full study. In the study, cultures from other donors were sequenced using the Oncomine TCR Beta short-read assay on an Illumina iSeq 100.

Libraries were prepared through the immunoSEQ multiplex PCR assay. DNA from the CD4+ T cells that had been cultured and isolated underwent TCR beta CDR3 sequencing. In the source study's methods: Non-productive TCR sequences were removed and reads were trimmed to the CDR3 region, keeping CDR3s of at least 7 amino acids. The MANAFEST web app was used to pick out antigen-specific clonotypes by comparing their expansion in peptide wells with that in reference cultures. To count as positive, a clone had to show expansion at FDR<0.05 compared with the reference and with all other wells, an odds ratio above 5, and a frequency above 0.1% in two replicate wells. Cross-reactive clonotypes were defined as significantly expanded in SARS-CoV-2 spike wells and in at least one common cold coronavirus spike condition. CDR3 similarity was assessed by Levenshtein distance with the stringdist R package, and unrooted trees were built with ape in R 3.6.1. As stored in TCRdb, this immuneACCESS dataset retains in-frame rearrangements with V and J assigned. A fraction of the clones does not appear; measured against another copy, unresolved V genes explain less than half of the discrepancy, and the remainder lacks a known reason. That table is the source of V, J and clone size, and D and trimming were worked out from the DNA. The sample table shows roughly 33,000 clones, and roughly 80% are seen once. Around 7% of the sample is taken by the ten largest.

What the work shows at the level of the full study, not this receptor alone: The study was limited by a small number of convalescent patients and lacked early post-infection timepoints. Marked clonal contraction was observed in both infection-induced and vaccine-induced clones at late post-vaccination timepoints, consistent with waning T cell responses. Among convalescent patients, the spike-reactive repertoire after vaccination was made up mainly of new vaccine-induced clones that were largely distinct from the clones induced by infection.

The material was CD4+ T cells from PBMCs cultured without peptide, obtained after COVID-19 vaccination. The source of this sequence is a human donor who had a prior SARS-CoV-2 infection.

The CDR3 is CASSFQRGGTGETQYF. The sequenced DNA is TGCGCCAGCAGCTTCCAGCGGGGGGGTACGGGGGAGACCCAGTACTTC. Recombination linked TRBV5-1 to TRBJ2-5, with TRBD2 identical over 10 junction bases. The CDR3 starts with the cysteine, ends with the phenylalanine, and has 16 residues. Solely the CDR3 DNA is kept, with 48 bases framed from the first base. After removal of 2 bases from V and 5 bases from J, the junction retains 9 bases not matched to a gene. As encoded in the germline V gene, CDR1 is SGHRS while CDR2 is YFSETQ.